This T cell receptor (beta chain) was sequenced in a study of cytomegalovirus exposure and HLA in healthy donors. Study-wide findings and caveats: In a later analysis, CMV-associated beta chains were mostly HLA-associated, it appeared. A later analysis by the authors found several of the most significant clusters apparently linked to common viral pathogens. Per a later analysis, about 18,000 TCR beta sequences showed association with HLA alleles at 0.05 false discovery rate.

Worth noting for this clone: Its antigen is unknown.

It was with 60 Vbeta and 13 Jbeta primers that the PCR ran. TCRdb's copy holds only in-frame clones and misses some; the assay was immunoSEQ multiplex PCR. The table has under 150,000 clones, about 72% seen once. V lost 9 bases, J lost 0 bases, and 10 bases lay in between. Germline V gene lookup returns CDR1 WNHNN and CDR2 SYGVQD (reference sequence). The CDR3 runs 13 residues. Sequencing was carried out using PBMCs. This TCR was sampled from a man in his forties in good health and CMV-seronegative. This chain connects TRBV10-1 to TRBJ2-3, with TRBD1 as a possible D gene (5 bases). The CDR3 DNA reads as TGCGCCAGAGGACACCCAAGCACAGATACGCAGTATTTT. Its translation: CARGHPSTDTQYF.